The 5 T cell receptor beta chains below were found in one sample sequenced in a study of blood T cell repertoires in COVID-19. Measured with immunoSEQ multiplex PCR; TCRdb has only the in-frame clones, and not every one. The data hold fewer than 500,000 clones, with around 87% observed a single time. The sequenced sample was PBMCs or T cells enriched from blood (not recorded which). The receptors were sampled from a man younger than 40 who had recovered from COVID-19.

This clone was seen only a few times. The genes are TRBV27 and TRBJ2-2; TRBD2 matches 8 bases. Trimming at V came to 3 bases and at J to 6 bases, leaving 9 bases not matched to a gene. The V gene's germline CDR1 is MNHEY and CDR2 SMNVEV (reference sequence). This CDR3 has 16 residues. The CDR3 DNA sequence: TGTGCCAGCAGTTTGCGGGGGGCCAGTATCGCCGGGGAGCTGTTTTTT. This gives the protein CASSLRGASIAGELFF.

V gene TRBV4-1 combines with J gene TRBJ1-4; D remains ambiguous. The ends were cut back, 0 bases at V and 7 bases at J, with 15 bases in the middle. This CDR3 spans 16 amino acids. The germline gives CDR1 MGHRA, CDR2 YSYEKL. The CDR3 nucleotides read TGCGCCAGCAGCCAAGATCTGGGAGCGTTCGGTGAAAAACTGTTTTTT. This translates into CASSQDLGAFGEKLFF.

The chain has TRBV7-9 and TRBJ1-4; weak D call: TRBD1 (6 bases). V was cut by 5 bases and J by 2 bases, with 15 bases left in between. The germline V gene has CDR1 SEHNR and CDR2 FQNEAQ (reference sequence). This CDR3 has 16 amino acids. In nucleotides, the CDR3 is TGTGCCAGCAGCCAGGGGCAAGTCACGACTAATGAAAAACTGTTTTTT. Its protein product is CASSQGQVTTNEKLFF.

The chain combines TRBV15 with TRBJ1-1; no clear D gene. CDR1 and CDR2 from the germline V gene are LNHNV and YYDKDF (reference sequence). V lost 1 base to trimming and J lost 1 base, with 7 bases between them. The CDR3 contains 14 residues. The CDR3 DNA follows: TGTGCCACCAGCAGAGTGGAGGGGAACACTGAAGCTTTCTTT. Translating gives CATSRVEGNTEAFF. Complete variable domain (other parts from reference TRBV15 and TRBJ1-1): DAMVIQNPRYQVTQFGKPVTLSCSQTLNHNVMYWYQQKSSQAPKLLFHYYDKDFNNEADTPDNFQSRRPNTSFCFLDIRSPGLGDTAMYLCATSRVEGNTEAFFGQGTRLTVV.

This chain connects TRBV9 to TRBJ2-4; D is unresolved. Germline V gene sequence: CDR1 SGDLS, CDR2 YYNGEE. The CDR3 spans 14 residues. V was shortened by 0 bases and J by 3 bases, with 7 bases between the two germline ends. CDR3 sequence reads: CASSVESDKNIQYF. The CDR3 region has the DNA TGTGCCAGCAGCGTAGAGAGCGACAAAAACATTCAGTACTTC. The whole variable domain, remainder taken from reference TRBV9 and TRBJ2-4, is DSGVTQTPKHLITATGQRVTLRCSPRSGDLSVYWYQQSLDQGLQFLIQYYNGEERAKGNILERFSAQQFPDLHSELNLSSLELGDSALYFCASSVESDKNIQYFGAGTRLSVL.